Below are 18 T cell receptor beta chains sequenced from a single sample in a study of T cells after posttransplantation cyclophosphamide. The table came from immunoSEQ multiplex PCR; TCRdb's copy has only in-frame clones and leaves some out. Altogether 200 or so clones are present, about 89% being singletons, with the ten largest covering approximately 7.2%. The sample was gut tissue. These receptors originate from a man in his fifties or sixties.

The chain joins TRBV6-1 to TRBJ2-7; 10 bases align to TRBD1. The CDR3 totals 13 residues. CDR1 and CDR2 from the germline V gene are MNHNS and SASEGT. After removal of 6 bases from V and 1 base from J, the junction contained 0 bases not matched to a gene. CDR3 protein: CASRGQGSYEQYF. The CDR3 DNA reads TGTGCCAGCAGGGGACAGGGGTCCTACGAGCAGTACTTC.

V usage is TRBV9 and J usage is TRBJ1-1, with 7 bases identical to TRBD1. V trimming: 4 bases; J trimming: 4 bases; junction bases outside the gene matches: 7. This CDR3 contains 14 residues. CDR1 is SGDLS and CDR2 is YYNGEE in the germline V gene. The CDR3, as DNA: TGTGCCAGCAGCCTTATGTCAGGGGGCACTGAAGCTTTCTTT. Its translation is CASSLMSGGTEAFF. The variable domain in full, completed from reference TRBV9 and TRBJ1-1, reads DSGVTQTPKHLITATGQRVTLRCSPRSGDLSVYWYQQSLDQGLQFLIQYYNGEERAKGNILERFSAQQFPDLHSELNLSSLELGDSALYFCASSLMSGGTEAFFGQGTRLTVV.

The chain uses TRBV12-5 and TRBJ2-5, with 14 bases aligning to TRBD2. The CDR3 extends over 16 amino acids. CDR1 is LGHNT, CDR2 FRNRAP, per germline. The V segment lost 1 base and the J segment 5 bases; nucleotides outside the gene matches: 3. CDR3 nucleotides: TGTGCTAGTGGTTTGGGACTAGCGGGGGGGCTTGAGACCCAGTACTTC. Amino acids: CASGLGLAGGLETQYF.

This clone was observed a single time. V usage is TRBV19 and J usage is TRBJ1-6; TRBD1 is a possible D gene (6 bases). Trimming took 4 bases from V and 6 from J, leaving 16 bases between them. The CDR3 extends over 16 amino acids. Germline-derived CDR1 and CDR2 are LNHDA and SQIVND (reference sequence). The CDR3 reads CASSTPRTATNSPLHF. The CDR3 coding sequence is TGTGCCAGTAGTACCCCCCGGACAGCGACTAATTCACCCCTCCACTTT.

With respect to this clone: This sample includes further DNA sequences coding for the same CDR3. The chain employs TRBV7-2 and TRBJ2-3; 8 nucleotides align to TRBD2. Looked up from germline, CDR1 is SGHTA and CDR2 is FQGNSA. V was clipped by 3 bases and J by 2 bases; unmatched bases: 4. The CDR3 extends over 15 amino acids. CDR3 loop: CASSFYGGVTDTQYF. CDR3 nucleotides: TGTGCCAGCAGCTTTTACGGGGGGGTCACAGATACGCAGTATTTT.

The V and J genes are TRBV30 and TRBJ1-4; D is unclear. The CDR3 covers 13 residues. Germline V gene lookup returns CDR1 GTSNPN and CDR2 SVGIG (reference sequence). Trimming shortened V by 1 base and J by 6 bases, and 9 bases separated the two germline ends. The CDR3 is CAWSGGSDEKLFF. As DNA, the CDR3 is TGTGCCTGGAGTGGAGGGTCCGATGAAAAACTGTTTTTT. Filled out from reference TRBV30 and TRBJ1-4, the complete variable domain reads SQTIHQWPATLVQPVGSPLSLECTVEGTSNPNLYWYRQAAGRGLQLLFYSVGIGQISSEVPQNLSASRPQDRQFILSSKKLLLSDSGFYLCAWSGGSDEKLFFGSGTQLSVL.

The rearrangement uses TRBV27 and TRBJ1-2; 9 bases match TRBD1. The V segment lost 6 bases and the J segment 8 bases; nucleotides outside the gene matches: 4. Germline lookup yields CDR1 MNHEY and CDR2 SMNVEV (reference sequence). The length of the CDR3 is 12 residues. This CDR3 is CASRTGGRGYTF. DNA of the CDR3: TGTGCCAGCAGAACAGGGGGCCGAGGCTACACCTTC.

The CDR3 region is CASSLGDRADEQYF. In DNA, the CDR3 is TGCGCCAGCAGCTTGGGAGACAGGGCGGACGAGCAGTACTTC. This chain uses TRBV5-1 with TRBJ2-7; 7 nucleotides align to TRBD1. V lost 0 bases to trimming and J lost 5 bases; unmatched junction nucleotides: 5. Germline loops: CDR1 SGHRS, CDR2 YFSETQ. The CDR3 is made up of 14 amino acids.

This chain joins TRBV7-2 and TRBJ2-1, with TRBD2 matching 8 bases. Trimming at V came to 1 base and at J to 4 bases, leaving 3 bases not matched to a gene. The CDR3 is 15 amino acids. Germline V lookup: CDR1 SGHTA, CDR2 FQGNSA. The CDR3 spells CASSLEPGGYNEQFF. The DNA for the CDR3 is TGTGCCAGCAGCTTAGAACCGGGGGGGTACAATGAGCAGTTCTTC. Full variable domain (rest looked up from reference TRBV7-2 and TRBJ2-1): GAGVSQSPSNKVTEKGKDVELRCDPISGHTALYWYRQSLGQGLEFLIYFQGNSAPDKSGLPSDRFSAERTGGSVSTLTIQRTQQEDSAVYLCASSLEPGGYNEQFFGPGTRLTVL.

The chain recombines TRBV7-3 with TRBJ1-1; no firm D call. Germline V gene lookup returns CDR1 SGHTA and CDR2 FQGTGA. Trimming took 3 bases from V and 3 from J, leaving 8 bases between them. The CDR3 has 13 amino acids. The CDR3 loop is CASSFWRDTEAFF. DNA for the CDR3: TGTGCCAGCAGCTTCTGGCGGGACACTGAAGCTTTCTTT. The full variable domain, with the rest looked up from reference TRBV7-3 and TRBJ1-1, is GAGVSQTPSNKVTEKGKYVELRCDPISGHTALYWYRQSLGQGPEFLIYFQGTGAADDSGLPNDRFFAVRPEGSVSTLKIQRTERGDSAVYLCASSFWRDTEAFFGQGTRLTVV.

The table lists this clone with a few counts. The rearrangement joins TRBV29-1 to TRBJ1-2; D is possibly TRBD1 (5 bases). This CDR3 has 14 residues. The V end lost 1 base, the J end lost 5 bases, and 14 bases lay between the germline ends. Germline assignment: CDR1 SQVTM and CDR2 ANQGSEA. The CDR3 region has the DNA TGCAGCGTTGAAGTCGGTGTGCAGGGTTATGGCTACACCTTC. It specifies CSVEVGVQGYGYTF.

This chain's CDR3 is CASSVGVGTENSPLHF. For the CDR3, the DNA is TGTGCCAGCAGCGTAGGAGTCGGGACAGAGAATTCACCCCTCCACTTT. This sequence joins TRBV9 and TRBJ1-6, with 7 nucleotides matching TRBD1. Germline CDR1 reads SGDLS; CDR2 reads YYNGEE. The junction had 7 bases not matched to a gene; V was cut back by 0 bases and J by 7 bases. This CDR3 has 16 amino acids.

This chain links TRBV27 with TRBJ2-7, with a weak D call TRBD1 (6 bases). Per the germline V gene, CDR1 is MNHEY and CDR2 is SMNVEV (reference sequence). This CDR3 comprises 12 residues. V shed 8 bases and J shed 4 bases, with 12 bases lying between them. The CDR3 loop is CASHGGLYEQYF. Here the CDR3 DNA reads TGTGCCAGCCATGGGGGCCTATACGAGCAGTACTTC.

In this sample, this clone turned up once. The chain employs TRBV7-6 and TRBJ1-1; TRBD1 is a possible D gene (5 bases). CDR3 length equals 14 residues. V lost 1 base, J lost 0 bases, and 6 bases lay in between. Per the germline V gene, CDR1 is SGHVS and CDR2 is FNYEAQ. CDR3 in DNA: TGTGCCAGCAGCTTAGGCAGGGTGAACACTGAAGCTTTCTTT. It yields the protein CASSLGRVNTEAFF.

V and J are TRBV7-2 and TRBJ2-1; D might be TRBD1 (6 bases). Germline V gene sequence: CDR1 SGHTA, CDR2 FQGNSA. The V gene lost 3 bases and the J gene lost 0 bases, with 9 bases spanning the gap. The CDR3 extends over 15 amino acids. The CDR3 DNA follows: TGTGCCAGCAGCTTCGACAGGAGCTCCTACAATGAGCAGTTCTTC. It encodes CASSFDRSSYNEQFF.

This clone appeared a single time. The final CDR3 position lacks the conserved phenylalanine or tryptophan, pointing to a likely read error. The V and J genes are TRBV10-2 and TRBJ2-7; maybe TRBD1 (7 bases). V dropped 6 bases and J dropped 3 bases, with 15 bases sitting between them. Per the germline V gene, CDR1 is WSHSY and CDR2 is SAAADI. The CDR3 has 14 amino acids. The CDR3 DNA is TGCGCCAGCAGGGCGGGACAGATGAGCTACGAGCAGTACCTC. Its translation: CASRAGQMSYEQYL.

This rearrangement joins TRBV5-6 to TRBJ1-5; no firm D call. Trimming cost V 4 bases and J 7 bases, with 12 bases left between them. CDR1 and CDR2 (germline): SGHDT, YYEEEE. The CDR3 runs to 13 residues. The CDR3 nucleotides read TGTGCCAGCAGCGGCCTAGGAGAACAGCCCCAGCATTTT. Amino acids: CASSGLGEQPQHF.

This chain connects TRBV5-1 to TRBJ2-5; maybe TRBD2 (5 bases). The CDR3 contains 15 residues. Trimming stripped 5 bases from V and 2 bases from J, with 16 bases between. Germline V gene sequence: CDR1 SGHRS, CDR2 YFSETQ. CDR3 DNA sequence: TGCGCCAGCAGATTGACAATCCGGGGTCAAGAGACCCAGTACTTC. Its protein is CASRLTIRGQETQYF.